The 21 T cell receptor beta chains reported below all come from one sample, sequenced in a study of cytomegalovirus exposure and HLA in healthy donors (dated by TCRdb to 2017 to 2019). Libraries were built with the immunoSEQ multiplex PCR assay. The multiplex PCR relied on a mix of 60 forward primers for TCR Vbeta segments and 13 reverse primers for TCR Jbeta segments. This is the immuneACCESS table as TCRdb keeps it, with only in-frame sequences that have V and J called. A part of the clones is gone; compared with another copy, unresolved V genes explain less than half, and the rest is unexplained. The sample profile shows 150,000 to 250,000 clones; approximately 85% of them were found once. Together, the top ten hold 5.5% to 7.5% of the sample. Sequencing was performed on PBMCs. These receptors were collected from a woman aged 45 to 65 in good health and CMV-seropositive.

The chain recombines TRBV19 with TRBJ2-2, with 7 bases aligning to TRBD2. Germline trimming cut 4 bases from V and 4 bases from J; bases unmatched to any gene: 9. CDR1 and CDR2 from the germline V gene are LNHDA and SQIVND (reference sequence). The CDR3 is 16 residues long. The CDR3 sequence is CASSTPGLSTTGELFF. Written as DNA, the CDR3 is TGTGCCAGTAGTACCCCGGGACTATCCACCACCGGGGAGCTGTTTTTT.

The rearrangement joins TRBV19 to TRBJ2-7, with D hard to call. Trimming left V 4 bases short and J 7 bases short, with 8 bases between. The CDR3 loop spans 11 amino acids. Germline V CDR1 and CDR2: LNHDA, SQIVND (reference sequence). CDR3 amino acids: CASSTGLEQYF. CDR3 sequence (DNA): TGTGCCAGTAGTACGGGTCTGGAGCAGTACTTC.

CDR3 region: CASSLEGAGMGTEAFF. Written as DNA, the CDR3 is TGCGCCAGCAGCTTGGAGGGGGCAGGGATGGGCACTGAAGCTTTCTTT. The chain carries TRBV5-1 and TRBJ1-1; the match to TRBD1 covers 7 bases. V trimming: 0 bases; J trimming: 4 bases; junction bases outside the gene matches: 9. This CDR3 has 16 amino acids. Per germline, CDR1 SGHRS and CDR2 YFSETQ.

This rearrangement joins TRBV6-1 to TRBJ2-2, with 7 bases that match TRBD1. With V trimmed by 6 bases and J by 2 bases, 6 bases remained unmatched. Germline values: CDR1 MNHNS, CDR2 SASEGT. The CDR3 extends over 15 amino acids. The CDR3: CASRRDRVNTGELFF. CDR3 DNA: TGTGCCAGCAGGCGTGACAGGGTAAACACCGGGGAGCTGTTTTTT.

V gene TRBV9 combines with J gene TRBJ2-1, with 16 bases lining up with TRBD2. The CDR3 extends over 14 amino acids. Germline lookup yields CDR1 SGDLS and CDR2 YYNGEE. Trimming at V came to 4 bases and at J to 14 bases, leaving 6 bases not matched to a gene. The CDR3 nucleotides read TGTGCCAGCAGCCCAGGGACTAGCGGGGGGGTTAAGTTCTTC. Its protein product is CASSPGTSGGVKFF.

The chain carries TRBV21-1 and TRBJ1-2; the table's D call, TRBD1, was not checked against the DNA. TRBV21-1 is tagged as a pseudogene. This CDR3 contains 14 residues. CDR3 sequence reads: CASSKAGTGDGYTF. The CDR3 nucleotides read TGTGCCAGCAGCAAGGCCGGGACAGGGGATGGCTACACCTTC.

CDR3 sequence: CASSLGGRNIQYF. The CDR3 DNA follows: TGTGCCAGCAGCTTAGGTGGGAGGAACATTCAGTACTTC. The chain uses TRBV7-2 and TRBJ2-4; maybe TRBD2 (6 bases). Germline CDR1 reads SGHTA; CDR2 reads FQGNSA. The V end lost 1 base, the J end lost 7 bases, and 8 bases lay between the germline ends. This CDR3 is 13 amino acids long.

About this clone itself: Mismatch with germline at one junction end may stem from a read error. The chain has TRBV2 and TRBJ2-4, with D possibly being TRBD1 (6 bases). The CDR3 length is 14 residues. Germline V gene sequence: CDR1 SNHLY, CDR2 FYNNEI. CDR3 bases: TGTGCCAGCAGTGGGACAGTAGGCAAAAACAGTCAGTACTTC. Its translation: CASSGTVGKNSQYF. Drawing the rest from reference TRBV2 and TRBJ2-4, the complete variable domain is EPEVTQTPSHQVTQMGQEVILRCVPISNHLYFYWYRQILGQKVEFLVSFYNNEISEKSEIFDDQFSVERPDGSNFTLKIRSTKLEDSAMYFCASSGTVGKNSQYFGAGTRLSVL.

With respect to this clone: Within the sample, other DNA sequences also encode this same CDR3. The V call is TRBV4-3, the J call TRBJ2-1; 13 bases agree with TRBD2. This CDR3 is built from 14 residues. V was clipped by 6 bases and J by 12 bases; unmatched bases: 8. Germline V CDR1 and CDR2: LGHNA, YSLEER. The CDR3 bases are TGCGCCAGCAGAACTAGCGGGGGGGACCCAGTGCAGTTCTTC. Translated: CASRTSGGDPVQFF.

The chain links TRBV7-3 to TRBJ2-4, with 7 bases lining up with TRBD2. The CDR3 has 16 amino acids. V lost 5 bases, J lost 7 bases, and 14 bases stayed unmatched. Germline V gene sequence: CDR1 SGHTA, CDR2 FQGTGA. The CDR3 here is CASSPSIAGEMNIQYF. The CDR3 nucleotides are TGTGCCAGCAGCCCCTCTATTGCGGGAGAAATGAACATTCAGTACTTC.

The CDR3 loop is CASSPRDSRDSPLHF. CDR3 nucleotides: TGTGCCAGCAGCCCTCGGGACTCGAGGGACTCACCCCTCCACTTT. This chain links TRBV7-9 with TRBJ1-6; D is perhaps TRBD1 (5 bases). The CDR3 length is 15 residues. Germline V CDR1 and CDR2: SEHNR, FQNEAQ (reference sequence). V was cut by 5 bases and J by 10 bases, with 18 bases left in between.

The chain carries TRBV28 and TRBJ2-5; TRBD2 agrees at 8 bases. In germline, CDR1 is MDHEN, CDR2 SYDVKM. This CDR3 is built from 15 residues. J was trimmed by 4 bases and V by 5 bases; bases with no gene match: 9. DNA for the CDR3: TGTGCCAGCAGTCCCCCGGCGGGAGGTGGAGAGACCCAGTACTTC. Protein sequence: CASSPPAGGGETQYF.

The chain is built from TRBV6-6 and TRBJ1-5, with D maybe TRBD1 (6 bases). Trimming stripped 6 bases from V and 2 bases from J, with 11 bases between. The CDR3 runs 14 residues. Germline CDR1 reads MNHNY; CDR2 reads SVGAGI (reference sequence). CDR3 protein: CASSIQGGNQPQHF. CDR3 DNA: TGTGCCAGCAGCATACAGGGAGGCAATCAGCCCCAGCATTTT.

In DNA, the CDR3 is TGTGCCAGCAGCCAACCAGGGGTACATGGCTACACCTTC. Its translation: CASSQPGVHGYTF. The genes are TRBV7-9 and TRBJ1-2; perhaps TRBD1 as D (6 bases). The CDR3 covers 13 residues. Trimming left V 5 bases short and J 6 bases short, with 13 bases between. The germline V gene encodes CDR1 SEHNR and CDR2 FQNEAQ (reference sequence).

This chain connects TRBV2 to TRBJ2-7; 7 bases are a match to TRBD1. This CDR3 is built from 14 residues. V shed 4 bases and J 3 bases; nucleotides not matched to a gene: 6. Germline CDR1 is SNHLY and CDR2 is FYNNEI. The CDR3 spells CASSGQGTFYEQYF. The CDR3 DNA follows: TGTGCCAGCAGTGGACAGGGCACATTCTACGAGCAGTACTTC. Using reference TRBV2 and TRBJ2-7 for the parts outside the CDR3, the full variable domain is EPEVTQTPSHQVTQMGQEVILRCVPISNHLYFYWYRQILGQKVEFLVSFYNNEISEKSEIFDDQFSVERPDGSNFTLKIRSTKLEDSAMYFCASSGQGTFYEQYFGPGTRLTVT.

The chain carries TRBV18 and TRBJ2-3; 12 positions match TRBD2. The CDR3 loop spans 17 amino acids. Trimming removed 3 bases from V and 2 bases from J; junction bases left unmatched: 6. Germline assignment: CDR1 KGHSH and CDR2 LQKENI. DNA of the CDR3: TGTGCCAGCTCACCTCGGACTAGCGGGGAATACACAGATACGCAGTATTTT. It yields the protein CASSPRTSGEYTDTQYF. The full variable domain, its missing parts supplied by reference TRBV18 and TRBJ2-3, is NAGVMQNPRHLVRRRGQEARLRCSPMKGHSHVYWYRQLPEEGLKFMVYLQKENIIDESGMPKERFSAEFPKEGPSILRIQQVVRGDSAAYFCASSPRTSGEYTDTQYFGPGTRLTVL.

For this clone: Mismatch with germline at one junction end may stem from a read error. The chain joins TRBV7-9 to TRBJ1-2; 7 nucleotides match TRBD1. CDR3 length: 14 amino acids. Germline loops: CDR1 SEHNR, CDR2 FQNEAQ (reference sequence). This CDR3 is CSSSLSTGLYGYTF. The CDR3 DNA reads TGTTCCAGCAGCTTATCGACAGGGTTGTATGGCTACACCTTC.

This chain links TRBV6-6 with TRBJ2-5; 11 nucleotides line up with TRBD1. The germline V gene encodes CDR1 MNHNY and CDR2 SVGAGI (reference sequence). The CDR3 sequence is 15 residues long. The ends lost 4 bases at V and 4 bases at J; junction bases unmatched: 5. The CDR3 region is CASSSKDRGRETQYF. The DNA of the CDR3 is TGTGCCAGCAGTTCTAAGGACAGGGGGCGAGAGACCCAGTACTTC.

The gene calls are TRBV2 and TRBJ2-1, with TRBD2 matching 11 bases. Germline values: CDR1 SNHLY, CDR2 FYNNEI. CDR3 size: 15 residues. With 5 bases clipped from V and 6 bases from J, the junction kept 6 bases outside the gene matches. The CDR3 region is CASSTSGRSLNEQFF. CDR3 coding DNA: TGTGCCAGCAGTACTAGCGGGAGAAGTCTCAATGAGCAGTTCTTC.

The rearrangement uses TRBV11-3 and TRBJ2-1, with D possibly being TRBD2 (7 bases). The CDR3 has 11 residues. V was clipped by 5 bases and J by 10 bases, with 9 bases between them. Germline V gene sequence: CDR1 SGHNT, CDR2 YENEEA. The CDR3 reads CASSGGGEQFF. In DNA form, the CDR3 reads TGTGCCAGCAGCGGGGGGGGCGAGCAGTTCTTC.

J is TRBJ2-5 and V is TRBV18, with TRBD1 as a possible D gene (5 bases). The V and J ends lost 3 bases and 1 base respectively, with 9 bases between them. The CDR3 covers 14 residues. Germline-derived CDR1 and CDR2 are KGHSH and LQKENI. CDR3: CASSPGRVQETQYF. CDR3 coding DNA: TGTGCCAGCTCACCGGGGCGCGTCCAAGAGACCCAGTACTTC.